A selection of T cell receptor beta chains follows, all from one sample in a study of cytomegalovirus exposure and HLA in healthy donors. The table came from immunoSEQ multiplex PCR; TCRdb's copy has only in-frame clones and leaves some out. The table shows roughly 200,000 clones, with roughly 77% occurring only once. Sequencing was done on a sample of PBMCs. Receptors were obtained from a woman aged 25 to 45 in good health and CMV-seronegative. Both conserved end residues are part of each CDR3. A D gene is named only where the DNA matches it firmly. Size values are once, few and many counts, or a class for expanded clones, and some rows have none.

V gene	clone size	J gene	D gene	CDR3 DNA	CDR3 protein
TRBV5-1	NA	TRBJ2-5	NA	TGCGCCAGCAGCTTGGCCGGAGGGGAAGAGACCCAGTACTTC	CASSLAGGEETQYF
TRBV18	NA	TRBJ2-7	NA	TGTGCCAGCTCACCAGCTCTAGCGAGGGACTACGAGCAGTACTTC	CASSPALARDYEQYF
TRBV10-1	NA	TRBJ2-1	TRBD1	TGCGCCAGCAGAGGGACAGGGGATAATGAGCAGTTCTTC	CASRGTGDNEQFF
TRBV10-1	NA	TRBJ2-7	NA	TGCGCCAGCAGTGTATCCGGTTCCTACGAGCAGTACTTC	CASSVSGSYEQYF
TRBV28	NA	TRBJ2-7	NA	TGTGCCAGCAGTCAATGGGCCGCCCACGAGCAGTACTTC	CASSQWAAHEQYF
TRBV6-1	NA	TRBJ1-5	TRBD1	TGTGCCAGCAGTGAACGCCGACAGGGGGGTAATCAGCCCCAGCATTTT	CASSERRQGGNQPQHF
TRBV5-8	NA	TRBJ2-5	TRBD1	TGTGCCAGCAGCCGAATGACAGGGGGCTCGGAGACCCAGTACTTC	CASSRMTGGSETQYF
TRBV10-2	once	TRBJ2-3	TRBD2	TGCGCCAGCAGTGCTAGCGGGACGACAGATACGCAGTATTTT	CASSASGTTDTQYF
TRBV7-6	once	TRBJ1-5	TRBD1	TGTGCCAGCAGCTTAGCTAACTTGGACAGGGAAGGAAGTCAGCCCCAGCATTTT	CASSLANLDREGSQPQHF
TRBV7-3	few	TRBJ1-2	NA	TGTGCCAGCAGCCCCGAAGGACAGCAGCCTAGTGGCTACACCTTC	CASSPEGQQPSGYTF
TRBV19	NA	TRBJ1-1	NA	TGTGCCAGTTCGGTTGGGGGGGGAGCGAACACTGAAGCTTTCTTT	CASSVGGGANTEAFF
TRBV5-1	NA	TRBJ2-1	NA	TGCGCCAGCAGCTTGGTGGTGAGCTCCTACAATGAGCAGTTCTTC	CASSLVVSSYNEQFF
TRBV6-1	NA	TRBJ1-4	TRBD1	TGTGCCAGCAAAAGGGGGCCCGCAACTAATGAAAAACTGTTTTTT	CASKRGPATNEKLFF
TRBV18	NA	TRBJ2-5	NA	TGTGCCAGCTCACCAGTGGGCCCCACAGGACAAGAGACCCAGTACTTC	CASSPVGPTGQETQYF
TRBV19	many	TRBJ1-5	NA	TGTGCCAGCAGCCGGGGGATTGGTAATCAGCCCCAGCATTTT	CASSRGIGNQPQHF
TRBV5-1	NA	TRBJ1-4	NA	TGCGCCAGCAGCTTGGGAGGGCGGAATGAAAAACTGTTTTTT	CASSLGGRNEKLFF
TRBV9	NA	TRBJ2-3	TRBD1	TGTGCCAGCAGCGTAGGAGGGGGCGGCCCCACAGATACGCAGTATTTT	CASSVGGGGPTDTQYF
TRBV7-8	once	TRBJ2-2	TRBD2	TGTGCCAGCAGCTATTTAGCGGGAGGAGTTTCAGGGGAGCTGTTTTTT	CASSYLAGGVSGELFF
TRBV2	NA	TRBJ2-5	TRBD1	TGTGCCAGCAGTTGGGACAGGGGTCCCCAGTACTTC	CASSWDRGPQYF
TRBV28	once	TRBJ2-5	TRBD2	TGTGCCAGCAGTTCCCGGGGGGGGCTCGAGACCCAGTACTTC	CASSSRGGLETQYF
TRBV30	NA	TRBJ1-4	NA	TGTGCCTGGGCGACGGGGGGCTCAGGGTTCGAAAAACTGTTTTTT	CAWATGGSGFEKLFF
TRBV9	NA	TRBJ1-1	NA	TGTGCCAGCAGCGTAGTCAGGGTAGGTAGGACTGAAGCTTTCTTT	CASSVVRVGRTEAFF
TRBV2	few	TRBJ1-6	NA	TGTGCCAGCAGTGAACAGAATAATTCACCCCTCCACTTT	CASSEQNNSPLHF
TRBV30	NA	TRBJ1-1	NA	TGTGCCTGGAGTGGCTACACAGGTAGGACCACTGAAGCTTTCTTT	CAWSGYTGRTTEAFF